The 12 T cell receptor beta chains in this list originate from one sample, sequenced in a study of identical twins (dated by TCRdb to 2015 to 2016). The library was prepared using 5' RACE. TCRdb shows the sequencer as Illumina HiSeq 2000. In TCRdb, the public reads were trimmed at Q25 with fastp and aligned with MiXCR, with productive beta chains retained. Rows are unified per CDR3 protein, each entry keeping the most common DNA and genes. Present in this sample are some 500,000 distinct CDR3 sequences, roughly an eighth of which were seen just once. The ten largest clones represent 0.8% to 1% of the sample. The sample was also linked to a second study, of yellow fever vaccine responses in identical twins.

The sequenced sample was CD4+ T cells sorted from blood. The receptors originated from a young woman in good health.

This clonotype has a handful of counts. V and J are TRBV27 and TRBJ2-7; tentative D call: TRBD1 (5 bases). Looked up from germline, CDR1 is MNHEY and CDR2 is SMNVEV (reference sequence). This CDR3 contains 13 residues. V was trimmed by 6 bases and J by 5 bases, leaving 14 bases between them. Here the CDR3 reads CASRAGWVDEQYF. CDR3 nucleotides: TGTGCCAGCAGGGCAGGGTGGGTTGACGAGCAGTACTTC.

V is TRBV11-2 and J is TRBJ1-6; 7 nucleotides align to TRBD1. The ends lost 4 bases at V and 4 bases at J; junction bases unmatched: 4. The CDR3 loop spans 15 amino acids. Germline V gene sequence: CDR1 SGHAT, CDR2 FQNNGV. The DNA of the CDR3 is TGTGCCAGCAGCTCGGACAGGACTTATAATTCACCCCTCCACTTT. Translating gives CASSSDRTYNSPLHF.

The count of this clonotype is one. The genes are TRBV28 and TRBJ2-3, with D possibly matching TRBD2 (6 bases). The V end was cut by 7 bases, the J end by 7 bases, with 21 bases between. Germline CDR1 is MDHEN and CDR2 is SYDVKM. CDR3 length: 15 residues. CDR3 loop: CASNTGRLGGYTQYF. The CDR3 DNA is TGTGCCAGCAACACCGGTCGACTGGGGGGATATACGCAGTATTTT.

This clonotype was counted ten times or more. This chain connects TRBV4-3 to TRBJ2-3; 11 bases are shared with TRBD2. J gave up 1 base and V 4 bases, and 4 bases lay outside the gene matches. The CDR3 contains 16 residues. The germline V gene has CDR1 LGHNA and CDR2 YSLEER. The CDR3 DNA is TGCGCCAGCAGCCTAGAACTAGCGGGAGGCACAGATACGCAGTATTTT. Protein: CASSLELAGGTDTQYF.

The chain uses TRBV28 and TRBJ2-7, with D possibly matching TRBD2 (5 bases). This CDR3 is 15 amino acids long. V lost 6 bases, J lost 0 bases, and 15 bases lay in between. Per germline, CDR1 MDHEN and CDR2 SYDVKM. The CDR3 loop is CASRRRESGSYEQYF. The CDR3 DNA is TGTGCCAGCAGGCGTAGGGAGAGTGGCTCCTACGAGCAGTACTTC.

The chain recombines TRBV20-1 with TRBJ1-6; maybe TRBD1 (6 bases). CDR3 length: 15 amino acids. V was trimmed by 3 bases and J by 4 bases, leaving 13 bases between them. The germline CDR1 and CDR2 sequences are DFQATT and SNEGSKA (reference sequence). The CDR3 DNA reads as TGCAGTGCTAGGATGAGGACAGATTATAATTCACCCCTCCACTTT. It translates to CSARMRTDYNSPLHF.

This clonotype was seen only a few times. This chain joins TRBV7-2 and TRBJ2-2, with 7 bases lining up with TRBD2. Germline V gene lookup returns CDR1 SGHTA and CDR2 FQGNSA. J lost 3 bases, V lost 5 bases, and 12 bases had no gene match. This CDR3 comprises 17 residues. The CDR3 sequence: CASSRFWGGKDTGELFF. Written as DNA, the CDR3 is TGTGCCAGCAGCCGGTTTTGGGGGGGGAAGGACACCGGGGAGCTGTTTTTT.

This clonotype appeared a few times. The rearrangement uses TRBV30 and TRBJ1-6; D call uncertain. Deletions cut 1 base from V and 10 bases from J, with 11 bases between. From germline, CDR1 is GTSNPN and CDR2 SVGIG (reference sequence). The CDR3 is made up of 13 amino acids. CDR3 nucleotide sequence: TGTGCCTGGAGTGATGGGCGTGGGTCACCCCTCCACTTT. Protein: CAWSDGRGSPLHF.

CDR3 sequence reads: CSVVEAASNEKLFF. DNA for the CDR3: TGCAGCGTTGTAGAGGCAGCCTCTAATGAAAAACTGTTTTTT. This rearrangement joins TRBV29-1 to TRBJ1-4, with D unclear. V dropped 4 bases and J dropped 3 bases, with 12 bases sitting between them. The CDR3 totals 14 residues. The V gene's germline CDR1 is SQVTM and CDR2 ANQGSEA.

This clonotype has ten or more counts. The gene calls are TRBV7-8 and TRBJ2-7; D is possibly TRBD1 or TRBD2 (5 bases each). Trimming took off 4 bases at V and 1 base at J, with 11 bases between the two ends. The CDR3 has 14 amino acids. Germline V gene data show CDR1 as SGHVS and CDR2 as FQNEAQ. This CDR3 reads CASSSGTLSYEQYF. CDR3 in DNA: TGTGCCAGCAGCTCGGGGACGTTATCCTACGAGCAGTACTTC.

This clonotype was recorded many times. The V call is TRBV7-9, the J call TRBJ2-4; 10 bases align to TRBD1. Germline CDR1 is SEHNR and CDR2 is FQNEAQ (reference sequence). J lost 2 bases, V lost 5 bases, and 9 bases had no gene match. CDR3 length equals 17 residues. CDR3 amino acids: CASSLQGTGDTKNIQYF. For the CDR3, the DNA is TGTGCCAGCAGCCTACAAGGGACAGGGGATACCAAAAACATTCAGTACTTC. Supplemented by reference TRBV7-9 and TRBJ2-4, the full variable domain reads DTGVSQNPRHKITKRGQNVTFRCDPISEHNRLYWYRQTLGQGPEFLTYFQNEAQLEKSRLLSDRFSAERPKGSFSTLEIQRTEQGDSAMYLCASSLQGTGDTKNIQYFGAGTRLSVL.

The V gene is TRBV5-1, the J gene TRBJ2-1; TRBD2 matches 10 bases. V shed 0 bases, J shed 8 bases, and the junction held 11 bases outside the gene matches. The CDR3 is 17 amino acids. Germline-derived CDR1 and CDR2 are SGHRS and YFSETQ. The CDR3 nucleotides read TGCGCCAGCAGCTTGGCCGGAGCGGGAGGGCCTCTGGATGAGCAGTTCTTC. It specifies CASSLAGAGGPLDEQFF.